The following is a T cell receptor beta chain sequence with its context. Its antigen remains undetermined. Per-base qualities were not stored, and no clone one base away is much larger. The CDR3 sequence holds 15 residues, the cysteine and phenylalanine included. Left in the record is the CDR3 DNA by itself, 45 bases read in frame from the first base. The CDR3 regions of human TCRbeta chains were subjected to immunosequencing. On the study's bioinformatics: Repertoire TCRs were checked for matches against a reference library of SARS-CoV-2-specific TCRs that had been generated using the MIRA antigen-specificity platform. Breadth meant the fraction of unique TCRs that were SARS-CoV-2-associated, whereas depth meant the fraction of total T cells that were SARS-CoV-2-associated. Using the MIRA data, every spike-specific TCR was mapped to the spike region that the TCR reacted to and assigned to either a CD4 or a CD8 class. Log10-transformed breadth and depth values were compared by one-way ANOVA with Sidak's multiple comparisons tests. Drawn from immuneACCESS, this table holds only the in-frame rearrangements with V and J called that TCRdb kept. Clones are partly lost; checked studies trace under half to an unresolved V gene and leave the rest unexplained. V, J and clone size are taken as reported in that table, and D and trimming were inferred from the DNA itself. The sample includes more than 95,000 clones, with around 89% observed a single time. The top ten hold around 10% of the sample.

This sample is part of a study of T cell responses to AZD1222 COVID-19 vaccine (dated by TCRdb to the early 2020s). Background on the whole study: A total of around 240 trial participants underwent TCR sequencing, of whom around 200 received two doses of AZD1222 and around 25 received two doses of the MenACWY control vaccine. Trial participants were enrolled by age into 18-55, 56-69 and 70-plus year subgroups, with roughly 150, 30 and 60 TCR-sequenced participants respectively. The research as a whole found: Conclusions about previously exposed vaccinees are limited because only six or seven AZD1222 recipients were SARS-CoV-2 seropositive at baseline. Most participants were white British and females outnumbered males, and the authors suggested that clonal diversity may have been underestimated. The whole spike protein was spanned by vaccine-associated CD4 TCRs, and dominant responses were seen in regions 160-218 and 743-854. Nearly half of unique spike-specific TCRs reportedly recognized epitopes outside regions mutated in the B.1.351 and B.1.1.7 variants. After two AZD1222 doses, spike-specific TCR breadth and depth were significantly higher than at day 0 and than in MenACWY recipients. In the small 56-69-year group, the increase in depth fell short of significance, most likely because of low power. Because no samples from the day 14 peak response were available, repertoires could be characterized only after the peak T cell response.

The sample's time point label, in plain terms: baseline before first vaccination. The treatment or condition label of this sample denotes: meningococcal conjugate vaccine given as trial control. Samples from vaccinated people were obtained from the UK trials COV001 and COV002, which included a single-blind randomized controlled phase 2/3 trial of AZD1222 (ChAdOx1 nCoV-19) in healthy adults. For TCRbeta chain sequencing, PBMC samples from trial participants were taken at day 0 and at day 28 after the second dose. This specimen was peripheral blood, taken on day 0 of MenACWY control vaccination. The receptor comes from an adult in good health. This sequence uses TRBV21-1 and TRBJ1-5. TRBV21-1 is a known pseudogene. The CDR3 region reads CASSNLGGANQPQHF. Read as DNA, the sequence is TGTGCCAGCAGCAATTTGGGGGGGGCCAATCAGCCCCAGCATTTT.